This TCR beta chain stems from a study of T cell repertoires in cytomegalovirus infection. Study outcomes and limitations: The response measured ex vivo was dominated by TCR beta clonotypes (HLA-C-restricted and CMV-specific).

TCRdb called the reads again in MiXCR, with one record for every CDR3 protein. The data contain a few hundred thousand distinct CDR3 sequences, 40% of them singletons. Germline assignment: CDR1 SGHRS and CDR2 YFSETQ. The CDR3 contains 20 residues. Comments on this clonotype: Its matching antigen is unknown. Sequence at one end of the junction differs from germline and may be a read error.

The V and J genes are TRBV5-1 and TRBJ2-6, with 8 nucleotides matching TRBD2. This receptor was taken from a human donor in good health (CMV status not recorded). Some clones in this sample may be carry-over from other donors' samples. The material sequenced was cultured PBMCs, taken from culture after CMV antigen stimulation. CDR3 sequence (DNA): TGCGCCAGCAGCTTGGAATTATCGTTGGGACTAGGGATTGGGCCCAACGTCCTGACTTTC. This gives the protein CASSLELSLGLGIGPNVLTF.